This section outlines one T cell receptor (beta chain) sequence together with its context. This entry is derived from a study of blood T cell repertoires in COVID-19. About the study: COVID-19 samples from acute and convalescent phases originated in the United States, Italy and Spain. Sources were T cells, B-cell-depleted T cells, or PBMCs; the material itself was cDNA or gDNA.

Data came from immunoSEQ multiplex PCR; TCRdb stores just in-frame clones and leaves some out. The table includes tens of thousands of clones, roughly nine tenths detected once. The CDR3 totals 13 residues. Germline assignment: CDR1 SGHRS and CDR2 YFSETQ. Trimming removed 4 bases at V and 4 bases at J, with 8 bases between. Source material: peripheral blood. The chain carries TRBV5-1 and TRBJ1-4, with D possibly TRBD1 on 5 matching bases. The clonotype comes from a man aged 65-85 years with active COVID-19. CDR3 sequence: CASSVGHNEKLFF. The CDR3 region has the DNA TGCGCCAGCAGCGTAGGACATAATGAAAAACTGTTTTTT.